The 16 T cell receptor beta chains listed next were all sequenced from one sample in a study of CD8 T cells in Susac syndrome. RNA, at roughly 0.5 to 1 ug, was reverse transcribed with random hexamers. Each CDR3 protein is one row after TCRdb ran MiXCR on the immunoSEQ multiplex PCR reads. Of 250,000 to 300,000 distinct CDR3 sequences detected, roughly 81% appear once; the ten largest clones hold approximately 0.11%. The sequencing sample was made of CD8+ T cells from PBMCs. Receptors were obtained from a human donor with multiple sclerosis.

This rearrangement joins TRBV9 to TRBJ2-7, with 8 bases matching TRBD2. With V trimmed by 3 bases and J by 3 bases, 5 bases remained unmatched. Germline-derived CDR1 and CDR2 are SGDLS and YYNGEE. The CDR3 totals 14 residues. The CDR3 is CASSAGGDGYEQYF. The CDR3 bases are TGTGCCAGCAGCGCGGGGGGGGACGGCTACGAGCAGTACTTC.

V and J are TRBV9 and TRBJ2-7; TRBD2 aligns across 8 bases. Germline CDR1 reads SGDLS; CDR2 reads YYNGEE. Trimming took 3 bases from V and 5 from J; bases not matched to a gene: 10. The CDR3 runs to 15 residues. CDR3 bases: TGTGCCAGCAGCGGGCGCCGGGAGGGCCTCCACGAGCAGTACTTC. This translates into CASSGRREGLHEQYF.

The rearrangement links TRBV5-1 to TRBJ2-3, with a tentative D call TRBD1 (5 bases). The germline V gene encodes CDR1 SGHRS and CDR2 YFSETQ. The V and J ends lost 6 bases and 9 bases respectively, with 14 bases between them. The CDR3 extends over 12 amino acids. The CDR3 nucleotides are TGCGCCAGCATAGACAGACAAGAGACGCAGTATTTT. Its protein product is CASIDRQETQYF.

This clonotype was detected once. The V and J genes are TRBV6-1 and TRBJ2-5; 11 positions match TRBD2. V dropped 6 bases and J dropped 1; count of bases not matched to a gene: 7. Germline V gives CDR1 MNHNS, CDR2 SASEGT. The CDR3 covers 16 residues. The CDR3 nucleotides read TGTGCCAGCAGACTCAGACTAGCGGGAACCCAAGAGACCCAGTACTTC. It yields the protein CASRLRLAGTQETQYF.

This clonotype was picked up one time. The rearrangement links TRBV5-1 to TRBJ2-5, with a possible D match to TRBD2 (5 bases). The germline gives CDR1 SGHRS, CDR2 YFSETQ. Trimming left V 5 bases short and J 5 bases short, with 25 bases between. The CDR3 runs 17 residues. The CDR3 sequence: CASSQYPSGFEGETQYF. CDR3 bases: TGCGCCAGCAGTCAATATCCCAGCGGTTTTGAGGGTGAGACCCAGTACTTC.

J is TRBJ2-7 and V is TRBV7-6; 8 bases are shared with TRBD2. The J segment lost 4 bases and the V segment lost 5 bases, leaving 13 bases of the junction unmatched. The germline V gene has CDR1 SGHVS and CDR2 FNYEAQ. This CDR3 has 16 amino acids. In nucleotides, the CDR3 is TGTGCCAGCAGCGCGGCCGGGACTAGAACACCTTACGAGCAGTACTTC. Translating gives CASSAAGTRTPYEQYF. Variable domain in full (rest from reference TRBV7-6 and TRBJ2-7): GAGVSQSPRYKVTKRGQDVALRCDPISGHVSLYWYRQALGQGPEFLTYFNYEAQQDKSGLPNDRFSAERPEGSISTLTIQRTEQRDSAMYRCASSAAGTRTPYEQYFGPGTRLTVT.

This clonotype appeared a few times. The rearrangement joins TRBV18 to TRBJ1-1; D uncertain. The germline gives CDR1 KGHSH, CDR2 LQKENI. The CDR3 is 16 residues long. The V end lost 6 bases, the J end lost 2 bases, and 19 bases lay between the germline ends. The CDR3 sequence is CASSPEAGRGNTEAFF. The CDR3, as DNA: TGTGCCAGCTCGCCCGAGGCGGGTAGAGGAAACACTGAAGCTTTCTTT.

This clonotype was counted once. The chain combines TRBV29-1 with TRBJ2-7, with 13 nucleotides matching TRBD2. V lost 5 bases, J lost 4 bases, and 20 bases stayed unmatched. Germline CDR1 reads SQVTM; CDR2 reads ANQGSEA. The CDR3 totals 19 residues. CDR3 sequence: CSVLLPVTSGRADGYEQYF. As DNA, the CDR3 is TGCAGCGTTCTCCTCCCGGTTACTAGCGGGAGGGCCGACGGTTACGAGCAGTACTTC.

The chain recombines TRBV7-9 with TRBJ2-2; TRBD1 matches at 9 bases. V dropped 5 bases and J dropped 5; count of bases not matched to a gene: 6. The CDR3 spans 15 residues. Germline CDR1 and CDR2: SEHNR and FQNEAQ (reference sequence). The DNA for the CDR3 is TGTGCCAGCAGCCCTGACAGGGGGAGGACCGGGGAGCTGTTTTTT. Amino acids: CASSPDRGRTGELFF.

The chain joins TRBV28 to TRBJ2-1; 9 bases fit TRBD1. CDR3 size: 16 residues. The ends lost 6 bases at V and 4 bases at J; junction bases unmatched: 10. CDR1 and CDR2 (germline): MDHEN, SYDVKM. The CDR3 sequence is CASRNDRDRVYNEQFF. The CDR3 DNA reads as TGTGCCAGCAGGAACGACCGGGACAGGGTTTACAATGAGCAGTTCTTC. Supplemented by reference TRBV28 and TRBJ2-1, the full variable domain reads DVKVTQSSRYLVKRTGEKVFLECVQDMDHENMFWYRQDPGLGLRLIYFSYDVKMKEKGDIPEGYSVSREKKERFSLILESASTNQTSMYLCASRNDRDRVYNEQFFGPGTRLTVL.

The rearrangement links TRBV10-3 to TRBJ2-1; the D gene could be TRBD1 or TRBD2 (5 bases each). V lost 5 bases to trimming and J lost 9 bases, with 14 bases between them. CDR3 length: 13 amino acids. Germline V gives CDR1 ENHRY, CDR2 SYGVKD. CDR3 loop: CAISPDAGGEQFF. As DNA, the CDR3 is TGTGCCATCAGTCCGGACGCTGGGGGTGAGCAGTTCTTC.

The chain uses TRBV15 and TRBJ2-7; 9 bases are shared with TRBD2. The CDR3 contains 15 residues. The germline V gene has CDR1 LNHNV and CDR2 YYDKDF (reference sequence). The J segment lost 5 bases and the V segment lost 1 base, leaving 6 bases of the junction unmatched. The CDR3 bases are TGTGCCACCAGCAGAGGACTAGCGGAGGTCGACGAGCAGTACTTC. Encoded protein: CATSRGLAEVDEQYF. The whole variable domain, filled in from reference TRBV15 and TRBJ2-7, reads DAMVIQNPRYQVTQFGKPVTLSCSQTLNHNVMYWYQQKSSQAPKLLFHYYDKDFNNEADTPDNFQSRRPNTSFCFLDIRSPGLGDTAMYLCATSRGLAEVDEQYFGPGTRLTVT.

The chain couples TRBV6-1 to TRBJ2-5; the match to TRBD1 covers 8 bases. Trimming cost V 6 bases and J 2 bases; bases outside gene matches: 5. The CDR3 is made up of 14 amino acids. Germline V lookup: CDR1 MNHNS, CDR2 SASEGT. CDR3 residues: CASRRTGGQETQYF. CDR3 bases: TGTGCCAGCAGACGTACAGGGGGGCAAGAGACCCAGTACTTC.

This chain uses TRBV12-3 or TRBV12-4 with TRBJ1-2; TRBD1 matches at 8 bases. This CDR3 comprises 13 residues. V lost 5 bases, J lost 6 bases, and 5 bases stayed unmatched. CDR3 coding DNA: TGTGCCAGCAGTACGGACAGGGCCCATGGCTACACCTTC. Its protein is CASSTDRAHGYTF.

The rearrangement uses TRBV20-1 and TRBJ2-7; tentative D call: TRBD1 (6 bases). The CDR3 is made up of 15 amino acids. Trimming shortened V by 1 base and J by 2 bases, and 15 bases separated the two germline ends. Germline CDR1 reads DFQATT; CDR2 reads SNEGSKA (reference sequence). Here the CDR3 DNA reads TGCAGTGCTAGAGGGAACAGGGAACGTCCCTACGAGCAGTACTTC. Translated: CSARGNRERPYEQYF.

The gene calls are TRBV15 and TRBJ1-1, with D possibly being TRBD1 (6 bases). CDR3 length: 14 amino acids. The ends were cut back, 7 bases at V and 1 base at J, with 13 bases in the middle. Germline V gene sequence: CDR1 LNHNV, CDR2 YYDKDF (reference sequence). DNA of the CDR3: TGTGCCACCACCAGGGGCAGGCCGAACACTGAAGCTTTCTTT. It codes for CATTRGRPNTEAFF.